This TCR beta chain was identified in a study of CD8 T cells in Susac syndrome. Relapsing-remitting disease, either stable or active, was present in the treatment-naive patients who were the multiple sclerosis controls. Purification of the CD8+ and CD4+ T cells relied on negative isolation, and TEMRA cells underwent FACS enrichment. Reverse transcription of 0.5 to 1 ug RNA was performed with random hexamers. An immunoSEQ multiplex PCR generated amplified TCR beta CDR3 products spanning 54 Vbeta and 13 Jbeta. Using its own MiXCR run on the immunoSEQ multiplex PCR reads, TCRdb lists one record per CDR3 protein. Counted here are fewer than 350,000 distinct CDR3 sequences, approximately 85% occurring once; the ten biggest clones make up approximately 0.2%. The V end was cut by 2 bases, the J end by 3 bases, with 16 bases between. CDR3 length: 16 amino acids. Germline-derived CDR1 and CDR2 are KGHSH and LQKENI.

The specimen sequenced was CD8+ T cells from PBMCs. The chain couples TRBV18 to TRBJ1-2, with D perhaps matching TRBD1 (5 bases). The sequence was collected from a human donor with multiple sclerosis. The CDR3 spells CASSPSKGLFDYGYTF. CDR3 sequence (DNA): TGTGCCAGCTCACCATCTAAGGGGTTATTTGACTATGGCTACACCTTC.